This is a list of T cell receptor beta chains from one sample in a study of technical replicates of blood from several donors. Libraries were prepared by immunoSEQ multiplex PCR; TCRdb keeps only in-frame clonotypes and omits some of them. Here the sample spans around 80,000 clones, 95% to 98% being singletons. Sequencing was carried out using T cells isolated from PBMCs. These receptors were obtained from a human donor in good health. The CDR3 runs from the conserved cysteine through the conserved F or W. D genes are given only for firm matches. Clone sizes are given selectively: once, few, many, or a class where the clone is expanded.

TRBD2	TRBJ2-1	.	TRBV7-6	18	CASSLTGALAGVGYEQFF	TGTGCCAGCAGCTTAACCGGGGCTCTAGCGGGAGTAGGGTATGAGCAGTTCTTC
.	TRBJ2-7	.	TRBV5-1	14	CASSLDTSNYEQYF	TGCGCCAGCAGCTTGGACACCTCGAACTACGAGCAGTACTTC
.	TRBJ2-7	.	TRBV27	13	CASSLYGSYEQYF	TGTGCCAGCAGTTTATATGGGAGTTACGAGCAGTACTTC
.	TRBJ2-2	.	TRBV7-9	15	CASSLVGSTTGELFF	TGTGCCAGCAGCTTAGTGGGCAGCACAACCGGGGAGCTGTTTTTT
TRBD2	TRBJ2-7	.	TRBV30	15	CAWTTLAGGPYEQYF	TGTGCCTGGACAACGCTAGCGGGAGGGCCCTACGAGCAGTACTTC
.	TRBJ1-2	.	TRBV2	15	CASEVGESFGYGYTF	TGTGCCAGCGAGGTCGGGGAATCATTTGGCTATGGCTACACCTTC
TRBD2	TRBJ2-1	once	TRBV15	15	CATSRDLSGSDEQFF	TGTGCCACCAGCAGAGATCTTAGCGGGAGCGATGAGCAGTTCTTC
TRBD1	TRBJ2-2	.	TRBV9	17	CASSFNRDRDNTGELFF	TGTGCCAGCAGCTTTAACCGGGACAGGGATAATACCGGGGAGCTGTTTTTT
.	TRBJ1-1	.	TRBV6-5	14	CASSYSIGDTEAFF	TGTGCCAGCAGTTACTCGATAGGGGACACTGAAGCTTTCTTT
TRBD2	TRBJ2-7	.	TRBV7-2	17	CASSLYFTSGSSYEQYF	TGTGCCAGCAGCCTCTACTTCACTAGCGGGAGCTCCTACGAGCAGTACTTC
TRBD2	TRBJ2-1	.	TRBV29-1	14	CSVDTSGTNNEQFF	TGCAGCGTTGATACTAGCGGAACAAACAATGAGCAGTTCTTC
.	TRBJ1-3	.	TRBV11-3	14	CASSLDRNRNTIYF	TGTGCCAGCAGCTTAGACAGGAACCGAAACACCATATATTTT
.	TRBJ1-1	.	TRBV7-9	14	CASSLAIQGTEAFF	TGTGCCAGCAGCTTAGCCATACAGGGCACTGAAGCTTTCTTT
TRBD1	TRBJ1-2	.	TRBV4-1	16	CASSHGTGPISSGYTF	TGCGCCAGCAGCCACGGGACAGGCCCTATCTCTAGCGGCTACACCTTC
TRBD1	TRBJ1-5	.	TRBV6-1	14	CASSGQGGNQPQHF	TGTGCCAGCAGTGGACAGGGCGGCAATCAGCCCCAGCATTTT
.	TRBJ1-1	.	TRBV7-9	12	CASSLGATEAFF	TGTGCCAGCAGCTTAGGCGCGACTGAAGCTTTCTTT
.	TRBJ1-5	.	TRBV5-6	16	CASSLQGVGANQPQHF	TGTGCCAGCAGCCTACAGGGTGTGGGGGCTAATCAGCCCCAGCATTTT
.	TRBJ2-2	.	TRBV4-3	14	CASSQRLNTGELFF	TGCGCCAGCAGCCAAAGACTGAACACCGGGGAGCTGTTTTTT
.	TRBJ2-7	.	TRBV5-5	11	CASSPGYEQYF	TGTGCCAGCAGCCCAGGCTACGAGCAGTACTTC
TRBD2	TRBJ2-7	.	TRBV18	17	CASSQILSGRGAYEQYF	TGTGCCAGCTCACAAATTCTAAGCGGGAGAGGGGCTTACGAGCAGTACTTC
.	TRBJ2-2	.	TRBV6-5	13	CASTRESTGELFF	TGTGCCAGCACTCGGGAGAGCACCGGGGAGCTGTTTTTT
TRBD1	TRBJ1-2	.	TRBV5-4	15	CASSLSDRGHYGYTF	TGTGCCAGCAGCTTATCGGACAGGGGCCACTATGGCTACACCTTC
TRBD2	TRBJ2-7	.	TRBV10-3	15	CAIRETSGLLYEQYF	TGTGCCATCAGAGAGACTAGCGGCCTCCTCTACGAGCAGTACTTC
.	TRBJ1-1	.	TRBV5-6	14	CASSPKGVGTEAFF	TGTGCCAGCAGCCCGAAGGGGGTAGGAACTGAAGCTTTCTTT
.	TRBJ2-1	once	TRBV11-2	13	CASSPSGMGEQFF	TGTGCCAGCAGCCCCAGCGGAATGGGTGAGCAGTTCTTC
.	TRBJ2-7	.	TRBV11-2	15	CASSLRFMASYEQYF	TGTGCCAGCAGCTTAAGATTCATGGCATCGTACGAGCAGTACTTC
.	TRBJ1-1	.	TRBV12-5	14	CASGPGEIHTEAFF	TGTGCTAGTGGACCGGGGGAGATCCACACTGAAGCTTTCTTT
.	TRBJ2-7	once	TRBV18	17	CASSTERSGTPTYEQYF	TGTGCCAGCTCAACAGAGAGATCCGGGACTCCTACCTACGAGCAGTACTTC
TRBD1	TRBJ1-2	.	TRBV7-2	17	CASSLGTGGMDNYGYTF	TGTGCCAGCAGCTTAGGGACAGGGGGCATGGATAACTATGGCTACACCTTC
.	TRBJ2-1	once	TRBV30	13	CAWLADSYNEQFF	TGTGCCTGGCTAGCTGACTCCTACAATGAGCAGTTCTTC
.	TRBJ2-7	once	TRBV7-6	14	CASSFSRVAYEQYF	TGTGCCAGCAGCTTCTCGCGGGTAGCCTACGAGCAGTACTTC
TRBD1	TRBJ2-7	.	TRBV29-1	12	CSVGTGSNEQYF	TGCAGCGTTGGGACAGGGAGCAACGAGCAGTACTTC
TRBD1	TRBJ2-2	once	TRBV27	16	CASSLHRGELTGELFF	TGTGCCAGCAGTCTTCACAGGGGCGAATTGACCGGGGAGCTGTTTTTT
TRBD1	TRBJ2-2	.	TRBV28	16	CASSSPGQANTGELFF	TGTGCCAGCAGTTCACCGGGACAGGCAAACACCGGGGAGCTGTTTTTT
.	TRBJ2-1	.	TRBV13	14	CASSLAGRTNEQFF	TGTGCCAGCAGCTTAGCGGGAAGAACCAATGAGCAGTTCTTC
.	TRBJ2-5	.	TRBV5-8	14	CASSLLSGEGTQYF	TGTGCCAGCAGCTTGTTATCAGGGGAAGGGACCCAGTACTTC
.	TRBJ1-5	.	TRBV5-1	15	CASSLSPGDGQPQHF	TGCGCCAGCAGCTTGTCCCCAGGGGATGGTCAGCCCCAGCATTTT
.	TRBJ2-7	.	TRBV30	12	CAWMSEGWEQYF	TGTGCCTGGATGTCGGAGGGCTGGGAGCAGTACTTC
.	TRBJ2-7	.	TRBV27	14	CASSRGELTYEQYF	TGTGCCAGCAGTCGCGGGGAATTAACCTACGAGCAGTACTTC
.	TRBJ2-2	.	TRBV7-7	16	CASSQTRTENTGELFF	TGTGCTAGCAGCCAGACGAGGACAGAGAACACCGGGGAGCTGTTTTTT
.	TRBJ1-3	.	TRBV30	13	CAWSVSTGNTIYF	TGTGCCTGGAGTGTATCAACTGGAAACACCATATATTTT
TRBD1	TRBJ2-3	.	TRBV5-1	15	CASSIGQGAGNTQYF	TGCGCCAGCAGCATTGGACAGGGGGCGGGAAATACGCAGTATTTT
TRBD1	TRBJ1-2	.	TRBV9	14	CASSPGQGNYGYTF	TGTGCCAGCAGCCCGGGACAGGGGAACTATGGCTACACCTTC
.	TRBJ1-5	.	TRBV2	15	CASSELYNSNQPQHF	TGTGCCAGCAGTGAATTATATAATAGCAATCAGCCCCAGCATTTT
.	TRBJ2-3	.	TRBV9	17	CASSVGLAPRVGDTQYF	TGTGCCAGCAGCGTTGGGCTAGCGCCCCGGGTAGGAGATACGCAGTATTTT
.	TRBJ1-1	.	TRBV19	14	CATTLGRVGTEAFF	TGTGCCACTACCCTGGGCAGGGTTGGCACTGAAGCTTTCTTT
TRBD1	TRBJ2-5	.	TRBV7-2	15	CASRRSGQGGETQYF	TGTGCCAGCAGACGGTCTGGACAGGGCGGTGAGACCCAGTACTTC
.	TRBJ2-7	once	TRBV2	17	CASSEEPGLAIRYEQYF	TGTGCCAGCAGTGAAGAACCAGGACTCGCTATCCGTTACGAGCAGTACTTC
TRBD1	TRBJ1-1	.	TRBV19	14	CASSINRRDPRGYF	TGTGCCAGTAGTATTAACAGAAGGGATCCCAGGGGGTACTTT
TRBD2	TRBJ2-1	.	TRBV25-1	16	CASSSETSGTFNEQFF	TGTGCCAGCAGTTCTGAGACTAGCGGGACATTCAATGAGCAGTTCTTC
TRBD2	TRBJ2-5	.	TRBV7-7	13	CASSLGTRETQYF	TGTGCCAGCAGCTTGGGGACTAGAGAGACCCAGTACTTC
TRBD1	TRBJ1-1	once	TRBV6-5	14	CASRRTGGYTEAFF	TGTGCCAGCAGGAGGACAGGGGGGTACACTGAAGCTTTCTTT
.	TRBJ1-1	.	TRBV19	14	CASRDGATNTEAFF	TGTGCCAGTAGGGATGGGGCTACGAACACTGAAGCTTTCTTT
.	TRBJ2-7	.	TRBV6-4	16	CASSDSIRLPSYEQYF	TGTGCCAGCAGTGACTCGATTCGACTACCTTCCTACGAGCAGTACTTC
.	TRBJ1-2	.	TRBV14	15	CASSQDLNRNYGYTF	TGTGCCAGCAGCCAAGATCTAAACAGAAACTATGGCTACACCTTC
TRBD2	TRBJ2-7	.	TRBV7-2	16	CASSPWTSGSLDEQYF	TGTGCCAGCAGCCCCTGGACTAGCGGGAGTCTCGACGAGCAGTACTTC
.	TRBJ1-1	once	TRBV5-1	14	CASSLETGYTEAFF	TGCGCCAGCAGCTTGGAAACAGGTTACACTGAAGCTTTCTTT
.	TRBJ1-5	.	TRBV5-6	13	CASSLQADQPQHF	TGTGCCAGCAGCTTGCAGGCAGATCAGCCCCAGCATTTT
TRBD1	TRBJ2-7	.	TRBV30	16	CAWRTTGPGGLNEQYF	TGTGCCTGGAGAACGACAGGGCCCGGTGGACTCAACGAGCAGTACTTC